The 21 T cell receptor beta chains below come from one sample, sequenced in a study of cytomegalovirus exposure and HLA in healthy donors. In the PCR, 60 Vbeta and 13 Jbeta primers were used. This table comes from immunoSEQ multiplex PCR, and its TCRdb copy is limited to in-frame clones, with some not included. Here the sample table reports 85,000 or so clones. Sequencing used PBMCs. The receptors here all came from a woman aged 25 to 39 in good health and CMV-seronegative.

The chain carries TRBV5-1 and TRBJ2-7; perhaps TRBD2 as D (6 bases). With 4 bases removed from V and 5 bases from J, the gap between germline ends came to 16 bases. There are 14 residues in the CDR3. Looked up from germline, CDR1 is SGHRS and CDR2 is YFSETQ. The CDR3, as DNA: TGCGCCAGCAGCCTTCGTCCGGAGGGCGACGAGCAGTACTTC. This gives the protein CASSLRPEGDEQYF. The whole variable domain, filled in from reference TRBV5-1 and TRBJ2-7, reads KAGVTQTPRYLIKTRGQQVTLSCSPISGHRSVSWYQQTPGQGLQFLFEYFSETQRNKGNFPGRFSGRQFSNSRSEMNVSTLELGDSALYLCASSLRPEGDEQYFGPGTRLTVT.

The rearrangement uses TRBV5-4 and TRBJ2-1; 8 bases align to TRBD2. Trimming cost V 4 bases and J 6 bases; bases outside gene matches: 6. CDR1 SGHNT and CDR2 YYREEE come from the germline V gene (reference sequence). The CDR3 totals 14 residues. The CDR3 nucleotides read TGTGCCAGCAGCCTCGGGGGGGCCCGCAATGAGCAGTTCTTC. Protein: CASSLGGARNEQFF.

This chain joins TRBV6-1 and TRBJ2-3; 12 nucleotides line up with TRBD2. CDR1 and CDR2 (germline): MNHNS, SASEGT. J lost 3 bases, V lost 4 bases, and 5 bases had no gene match. The CDR3 runs 16 residues. The CDR3 DNA is TGTGCCAGCAGTGGTCTAGCGGGAGGGATAACAGATACGCAGTATTTT. Translation: CASSGLAGGITDTQYF.

As for this clone: One junction end disagrees with the germline gene, perhaps due to a read error. Here the CDR3 reads CASSPDRSNQHQHF. The CDR3 DNA is TGTGCCAGCTCACCGGACAGGAGTAATCAGCACCAGCATTTT. V is TRBV18 and J is TRBJ1-5, with TRBD1 matching 7 bases. Germline assignment: CDR1 KGHSH and CDR2 LQKENI. The CDR3 totals 14 residues.

The chain is built from TRBV18 and TRBJ1-1; D remains ambiguous. This CDR3 has 12 amino acids. Trimming shortened V by 4 bases and J by 8 bases, and 11 bases separated the two germline ends. CDR1 and CDR2 (germline): KGHSH, LQKENI. The CDR3 loop is CASSLLGDEAFF. The CDR3 region has the DNA TGTGCCAGCTCACTCCTCGGAGACGAAGCTTTCTTT.

V is TRBV6-5 and J is TRBJ1-4; the match to TRBD1 covers 9 bases. Germline CDR1 reads MNHEY; CDR2 reads SVGAGI. J gave up 8 bases and V 6 bases, and 7 bases lay outside the gene matches. This CDR3 has 14 residues. The CDR3: CASRHRGRSEKLFF. The DNA of the CDR3 is TGTGCCAGCAGACACAGGGGGCGAAGCGAAAAACTGTTTTTT.

The V and J genes are TRBV5-1 and TRBJ2-3; 8 positions match TRBD2. V was clipped by 3 bases and J by 6 bases; unmatched bases: 6. CDR1 is SGHRS, CDR2 YFSETQ, per germline. The CDR3 length is 14 residues. CDR3 nucleotide sequence: TGCGCCAGCAGCTGGGGGACTAGTCAGGATACGCAGTATTTT. Protein product: CASSWGTSQDTQYF.

V and J are TRBV19 and TRBJ1-2; D is unresolved. There are 14 residues in the CDR3. Germline V gives CDR1 LNHDA, CDR2 SQIVND (reference sequence). With 4 bases removed from V and 2 bases from J, the gap between germline ends came to 11 bases. CDR3 sequence (DNA): TGTGCCAGTAGTAGAGCGTTCCTGAACTATGGCTACACCTTC. Amino acid sequence: CASSRAFLNYGYTF.

The chain has TRBV5-5 and TRBJ2-1; the match to TRBD1 covers 8 bases. This CDR3 has 15 residues. Per the germline V gene, CDR1 is SGHKS and CDR2 is YYEKEE (reference sequence). The J segment lost 0 bases and the V segment lost 3 bases, leaving 2 bases of the junction unmatched. The CDR3 sequence is CASSSGTGSYNEQFF. DNA for the CDR3: TGTGCCAGCAGCTCCGGGACAGGCTCCTACAATGAGCAGTTCTTC.

The chain joins TRBV11-3 to TRBJ2-5; the D is unclear. Germline CDR1 SGHNT, CDR2 YENEEA. The CDR3 length is 14 residues. V shed 1 base and J shed 0 bases, with 6 bases lying between them. The CDR3 region has the DNA TGTGCCAGCAGCTTAGGTCCTAACCAAGAGACCCAGTACTTC. As protein: CASSLGPNQETQYF.

The CDR3 bases are TGCGCCAGCAGTCAATCGAGGATCCTCGAAGCTAATGGCTACACCTTC. This translates into CASSQSRILEANGYTF. V gene TRBV23-1 combines with J gene TRBJ1-2; D gene unclear. TRBV23-1 qualifies as an ORF whose function is uncertain. The CDR3 is made up of 16 amino acids. Trimming pared 0 bases from V and 6 bases from J, leaving 17 bases between.

The chain uses TRBV18 and TRBJ1-1; no firm D call. This CDR3 comprises 16 residues. The germline V gene has CDR1 KGHSH and CDR2 LQKENI. The V end lost 6 bases, the J end lost 4 bases, and 21 bases lay between the germline ends. The CDR3 coding sequence is TGTGCCAGCTCCCCCAACAGACCCCGTGGAGGCACTGAAGCTTTCTTT. This translates into CASSPNRPRGGTEAFF.

The V gene is TRBV7-2, the J gene TRBJ1-2; 7 bases line up with TRBD1. V shed 5 bases and J 5 bases; nucleotides not matched to a gene: 8. This CDR3 comprises 14 residues. Looked up from germline, CDR1 is SGHTA and CDR2 is FQGNSA. The CDR3 loop reads CASSGYRGVYGYTF. In DNA form, the CDR3 reads TGTGCCAGCAGCGGGTACAGGGGAGTTTATGGCTACACCTTC.

The rearrangement uses TRBV7-7 and TRBJ2-5; 10 bases line up with TRBD2. This CDR3 spans 16 amino acids. Germline CDR1 and CDR2: SSHAT and FNYEAQ (reference sequence). V lost 1 base, J lost 5 bases, and 7 bases stayed unmatched. CDR3: CASSLVLAGEVETQYF. In DNA form, the CDR3 reads TGTGCCAGCAGCTTAGTTCTAGCGGGAGAGGTGGAGACCCAGTACTTC.

The chain recombines TRBV30 with TRBJ2-7, with TRBD2 as a possible D gene (6 bases). This CDR3 is 15 amino acids long. Germline CDR1 is GTSNPN and CDR2 is SVGIG (reference sequence). Trimming pared 3 bases from V and 2 bases from J, leaving 17 bases between. The CDR3 DNA reads as TGTGCCTGGAGCGCGGGGACTTACTCTGCCTACGAGCAGTACTTC. This encodes CAWSAGTYSAYEQYF.

The chain employs TRBV10-2 and TRBJ1-2; no clear D. The ends were cut back, 3 bases at V and 0 bases at J, with 11 bases in the middle. Per germline, CDR1 WSHSY and CDR2 SAAADI. CDR3 length: 15 residues. DNA for the CDR3: TGCGCCAGCAGTGAATACCCAGAACCTAACTATGGCTACACCTTC. It yields the protein CASSEYPEPNYGYTF.

J is TRBJ2-7 and V is TRBV2, with D tentatively TRBD1 (6 bases). The germline CDR1 and CDR2 sequences are SNHLY and FYNNEI. The CDR3 totals 14 residues. Trimming stripped 7 bases from V and 2 bases from J, with 15 bases between. Here the CDR3 reads CASNRQASTYEQYF. The CDR3 bases are TGTGCCAGCAATCGACAGGCCTCGACCTACGAGCAGTACTTC.

This chain connects TRBV27 to TRBJ1-3; a possible D gene is TRBD1 (5 bases). V lost 6 bases to trimming and J lost 2 bases, with 11 bases between them. This CDR3 is built from 14 residues. Germline values: CDR1 MNHEY, CDR2 SMNVEV (reference sequence). The CDR3 is CASSPTEPGNTIYF. CDR3 DNA sequence: TGTGCCAGCAGCCCGACAGAACCTGGAAACACCATATATTTT.

The J gene is TRBJ2-5, the V gene TRBV14; TRBD1 matches 9 bases. This CDR3 spans 13 amino acids. Germline V gene data show CDR1 as SGHDN and CDR2 as FVKESK. The junction had 4 bases not matched to a gene; V was cut back by 6 bases and J by 5 bases. The CDR3 DNA reads as TGTGCCAGCAGGGACAGGGGTCAGGAGACCCAGTACTTC. It encodes CASRDRGQETQYF.

The V call is TRBV28, the J call TRBJ2-7, with unresolved D. Trimming pared 1 base from V and 2 bases from J, leaving 12 bases between. This CDR3 spans 15 amino acids. In germline, CDR1 is MDHEN, CDR2 SYDVKM. The DNA of the CDR3 is TGTGCCAGCAGTTTATTGTCAGGCCTGACCTACGAGCAGTACTTC. Encoded protein: CASSLLSGLTYEQYF.

This chain joins TRBV30 and TRBJ2-2; D may be TRBD1 (6 bases). The CDR3 runs to 13 residues. V lost 2 bases, J lost 6 bases, and 10 bases lay in between. Looked up from germline, CDR1 is GTSNPN and CDR2 is SVGIG (reference sequence). Here the CDR3 DNA reads TGTGCCTGGAGTCTTCGACAGGCCGGGGAGCTGTTTTTT. Its protein product is CAWSLRQAGELFF.